This T cell receptor (beta chain) emerged from a study of Ad26.COV2.S vaccination and SARS-CoV-2 variants. Study-wide context: Vaccine-arm donor from the placebo-controlled COV1001 Ad26.COV2.S trial.

Generated by immunoSEQ multiplex PCR, the TCRdb table keeps only in-frame clones and is missing some. The table has some 320,000 clones, 70% to 90% seen once; the top ten hold around 1.9%. Whole-study results and caveats: Vaccinees and placebo recipients showed similar non-spike TCR breadth. Substantial breadth was reported for post-vaccination spike-specific CD8+ and CD4+ T cells.

This CDR3 has 15 residues. Germline V gives CDR1 SGHDT, CDR2 YYEEEE. The ends were cut back, 4 bases at V and 3 bases at J, with 11 bases in the middle. As concerns this clone: Its antigen is not identified.

The treatment was: roughly 18 received Ad26.COV2.S at low or high dose, single or two shots; 5 received placebo; per-sample allocation not given. Sampling occurred on day 63 after the first vaccine or placebo injection. Wuhan-strain SARS-CoV-2 spike was expressed by the Ad26 vector that made up the vaccine. The sequence derives from a person between 18 and 65 years old who received the Ad26.COV2.S COVID-19 vaccine or a placebo. The chain recombines TRBV5-6 with TRBJ1-6; possible D gene TRBD1, 6 bases. The sample consisted of peripheral blood, taken in a trial of Ad26.COV2.S vaccine versus placebo. The DNA of the CDR3 is TGTGCCAGCAGCATAGAGACAGGCTATAATTCACCCCTCCACTTT. Its translation is CASSIETGYNSPLHF.